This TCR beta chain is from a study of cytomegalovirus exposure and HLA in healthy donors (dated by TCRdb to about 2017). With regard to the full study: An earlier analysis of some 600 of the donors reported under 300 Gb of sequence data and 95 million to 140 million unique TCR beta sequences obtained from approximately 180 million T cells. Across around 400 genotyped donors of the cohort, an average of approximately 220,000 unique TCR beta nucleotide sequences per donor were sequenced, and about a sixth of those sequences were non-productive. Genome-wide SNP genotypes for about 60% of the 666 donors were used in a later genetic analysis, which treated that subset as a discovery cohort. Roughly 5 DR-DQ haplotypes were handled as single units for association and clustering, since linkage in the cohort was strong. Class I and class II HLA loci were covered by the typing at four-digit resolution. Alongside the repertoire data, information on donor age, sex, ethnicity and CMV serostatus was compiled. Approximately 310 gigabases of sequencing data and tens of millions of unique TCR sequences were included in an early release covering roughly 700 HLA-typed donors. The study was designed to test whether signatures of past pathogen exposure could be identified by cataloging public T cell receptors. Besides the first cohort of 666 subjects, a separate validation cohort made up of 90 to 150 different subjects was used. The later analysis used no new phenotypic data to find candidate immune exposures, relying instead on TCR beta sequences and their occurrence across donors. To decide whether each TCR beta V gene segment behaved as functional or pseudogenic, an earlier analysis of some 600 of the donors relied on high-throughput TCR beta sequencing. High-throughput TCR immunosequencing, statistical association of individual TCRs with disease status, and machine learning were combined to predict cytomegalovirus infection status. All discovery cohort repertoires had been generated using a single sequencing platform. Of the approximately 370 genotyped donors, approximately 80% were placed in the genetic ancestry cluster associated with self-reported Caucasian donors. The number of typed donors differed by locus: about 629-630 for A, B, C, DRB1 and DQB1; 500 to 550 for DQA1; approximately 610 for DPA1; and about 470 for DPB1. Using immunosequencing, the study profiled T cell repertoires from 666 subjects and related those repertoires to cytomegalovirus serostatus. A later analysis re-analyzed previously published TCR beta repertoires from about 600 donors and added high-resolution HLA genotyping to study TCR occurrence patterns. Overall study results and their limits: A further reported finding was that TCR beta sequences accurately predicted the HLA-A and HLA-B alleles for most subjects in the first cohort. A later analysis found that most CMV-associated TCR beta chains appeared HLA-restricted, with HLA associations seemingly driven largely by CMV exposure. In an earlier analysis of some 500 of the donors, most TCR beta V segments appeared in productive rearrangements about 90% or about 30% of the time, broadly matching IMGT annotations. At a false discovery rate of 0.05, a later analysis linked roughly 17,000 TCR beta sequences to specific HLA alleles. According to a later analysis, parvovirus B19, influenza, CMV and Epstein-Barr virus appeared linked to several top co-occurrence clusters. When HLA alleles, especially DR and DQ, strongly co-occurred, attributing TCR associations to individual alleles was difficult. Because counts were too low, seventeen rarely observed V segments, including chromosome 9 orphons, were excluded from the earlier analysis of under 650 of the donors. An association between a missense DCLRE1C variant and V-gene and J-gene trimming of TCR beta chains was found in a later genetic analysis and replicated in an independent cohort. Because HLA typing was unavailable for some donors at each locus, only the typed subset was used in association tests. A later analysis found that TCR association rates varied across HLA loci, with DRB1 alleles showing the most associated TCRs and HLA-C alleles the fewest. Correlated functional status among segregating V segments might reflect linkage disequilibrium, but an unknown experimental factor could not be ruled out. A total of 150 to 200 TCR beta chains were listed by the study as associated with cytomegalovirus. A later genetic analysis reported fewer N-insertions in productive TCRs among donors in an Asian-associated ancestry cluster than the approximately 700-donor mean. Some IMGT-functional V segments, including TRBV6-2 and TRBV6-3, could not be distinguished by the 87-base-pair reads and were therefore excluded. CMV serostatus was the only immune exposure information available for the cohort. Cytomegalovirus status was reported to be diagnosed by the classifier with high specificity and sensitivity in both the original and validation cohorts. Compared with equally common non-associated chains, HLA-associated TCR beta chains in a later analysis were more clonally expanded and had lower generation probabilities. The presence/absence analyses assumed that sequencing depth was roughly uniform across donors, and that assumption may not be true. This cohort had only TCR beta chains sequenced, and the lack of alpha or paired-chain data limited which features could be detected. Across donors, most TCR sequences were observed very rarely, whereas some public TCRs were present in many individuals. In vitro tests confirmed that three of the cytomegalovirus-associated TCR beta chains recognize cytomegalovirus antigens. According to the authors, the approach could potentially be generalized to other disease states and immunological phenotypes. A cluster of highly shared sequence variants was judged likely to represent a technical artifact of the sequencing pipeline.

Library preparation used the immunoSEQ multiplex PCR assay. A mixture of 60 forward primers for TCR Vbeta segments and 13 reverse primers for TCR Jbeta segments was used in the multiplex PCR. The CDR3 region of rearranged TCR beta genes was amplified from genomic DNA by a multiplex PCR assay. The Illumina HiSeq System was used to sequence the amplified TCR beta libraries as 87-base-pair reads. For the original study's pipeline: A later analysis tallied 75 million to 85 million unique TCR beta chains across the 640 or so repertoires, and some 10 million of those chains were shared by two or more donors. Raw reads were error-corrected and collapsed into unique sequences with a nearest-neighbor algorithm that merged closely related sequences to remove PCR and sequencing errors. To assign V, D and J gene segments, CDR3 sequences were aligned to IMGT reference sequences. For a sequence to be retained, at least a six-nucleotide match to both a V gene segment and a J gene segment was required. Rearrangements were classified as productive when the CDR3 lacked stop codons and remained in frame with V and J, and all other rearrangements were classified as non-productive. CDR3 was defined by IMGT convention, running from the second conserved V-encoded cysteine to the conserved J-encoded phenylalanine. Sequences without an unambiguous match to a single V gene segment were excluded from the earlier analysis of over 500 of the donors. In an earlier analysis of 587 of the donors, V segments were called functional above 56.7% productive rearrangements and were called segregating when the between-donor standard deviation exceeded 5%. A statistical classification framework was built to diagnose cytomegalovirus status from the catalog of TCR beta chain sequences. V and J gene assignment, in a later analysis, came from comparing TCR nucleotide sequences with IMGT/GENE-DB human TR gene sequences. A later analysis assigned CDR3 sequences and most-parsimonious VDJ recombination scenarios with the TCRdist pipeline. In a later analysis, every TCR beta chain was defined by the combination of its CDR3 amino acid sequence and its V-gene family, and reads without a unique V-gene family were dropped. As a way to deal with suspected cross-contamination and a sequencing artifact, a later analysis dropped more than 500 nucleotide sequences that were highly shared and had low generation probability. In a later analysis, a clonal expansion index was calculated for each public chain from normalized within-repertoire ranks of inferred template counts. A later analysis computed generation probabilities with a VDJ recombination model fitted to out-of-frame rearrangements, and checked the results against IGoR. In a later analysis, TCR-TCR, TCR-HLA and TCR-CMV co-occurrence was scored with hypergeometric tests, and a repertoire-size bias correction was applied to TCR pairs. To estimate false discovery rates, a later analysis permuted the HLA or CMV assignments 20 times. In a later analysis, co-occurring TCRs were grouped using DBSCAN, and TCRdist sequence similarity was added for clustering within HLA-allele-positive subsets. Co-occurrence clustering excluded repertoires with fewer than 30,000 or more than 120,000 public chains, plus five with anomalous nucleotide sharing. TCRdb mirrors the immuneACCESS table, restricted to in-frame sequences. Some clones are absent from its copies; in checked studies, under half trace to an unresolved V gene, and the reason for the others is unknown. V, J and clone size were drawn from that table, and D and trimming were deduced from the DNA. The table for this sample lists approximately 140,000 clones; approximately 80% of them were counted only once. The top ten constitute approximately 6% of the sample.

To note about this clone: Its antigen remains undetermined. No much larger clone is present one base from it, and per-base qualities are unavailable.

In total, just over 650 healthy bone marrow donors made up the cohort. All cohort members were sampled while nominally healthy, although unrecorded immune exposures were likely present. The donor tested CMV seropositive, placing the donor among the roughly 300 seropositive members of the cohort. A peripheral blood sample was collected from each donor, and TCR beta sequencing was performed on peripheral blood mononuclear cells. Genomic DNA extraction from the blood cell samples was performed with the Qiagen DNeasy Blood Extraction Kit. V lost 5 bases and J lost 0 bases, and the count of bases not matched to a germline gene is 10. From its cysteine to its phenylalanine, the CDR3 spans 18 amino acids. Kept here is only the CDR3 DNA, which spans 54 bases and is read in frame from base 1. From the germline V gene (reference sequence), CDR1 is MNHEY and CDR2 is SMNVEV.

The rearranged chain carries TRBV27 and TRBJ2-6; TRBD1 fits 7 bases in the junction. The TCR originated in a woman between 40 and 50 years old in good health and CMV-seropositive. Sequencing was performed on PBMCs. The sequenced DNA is TGTGCCAGCAGTATCCGACAGGGCTTAGGCTCTGGGGCCAACGTCCTGACTTTC. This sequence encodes CASSIRQGLGSGANVLTF.